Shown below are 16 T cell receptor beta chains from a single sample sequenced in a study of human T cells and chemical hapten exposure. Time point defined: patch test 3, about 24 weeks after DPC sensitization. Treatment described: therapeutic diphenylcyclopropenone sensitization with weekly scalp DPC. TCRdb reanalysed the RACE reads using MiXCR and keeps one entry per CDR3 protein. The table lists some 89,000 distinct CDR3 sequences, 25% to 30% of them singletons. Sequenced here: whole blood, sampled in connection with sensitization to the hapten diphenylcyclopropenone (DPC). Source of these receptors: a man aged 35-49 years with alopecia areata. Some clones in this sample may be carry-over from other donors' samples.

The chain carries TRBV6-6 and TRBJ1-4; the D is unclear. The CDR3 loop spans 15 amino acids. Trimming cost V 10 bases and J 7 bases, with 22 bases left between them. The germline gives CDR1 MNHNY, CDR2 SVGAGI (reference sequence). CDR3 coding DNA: TGTGCCACCAAGACTCACACAGCCGACGGTGAAAAACTGTTTTTT. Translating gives CATKTHTADGEKLFF.

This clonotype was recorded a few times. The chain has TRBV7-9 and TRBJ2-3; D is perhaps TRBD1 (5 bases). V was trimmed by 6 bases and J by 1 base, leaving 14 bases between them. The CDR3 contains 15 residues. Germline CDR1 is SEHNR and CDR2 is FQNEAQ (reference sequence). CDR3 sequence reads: CASREGVDGTDTQYF. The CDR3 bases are TGTGCCAGCAGAGAAGGGGTTGATGGCACAGATACGCAGTATTTT.

The chain's CDR3 is CASRGSTDTQYF. The CDR3 region has the DNA TGTGCCAGCAGGGGCAGCACAGATACGCAGTATTTT. The V call is TRBV12-3 or TRBV12-4, the J call TRBJ2-3; D is undetermined. Trimming removed 6 bases from V and 0 bases from J, with 4 bases in between. The CDR3 has 12 amino acids.

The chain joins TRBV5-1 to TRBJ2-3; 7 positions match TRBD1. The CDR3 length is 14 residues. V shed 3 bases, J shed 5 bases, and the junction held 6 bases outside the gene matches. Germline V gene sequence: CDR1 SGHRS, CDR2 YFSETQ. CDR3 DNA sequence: TGCGCCAGCAGCTCTAGGGACAGCGGAGATACGCAGTATTTT. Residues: CASSSRDSGDTQYF.

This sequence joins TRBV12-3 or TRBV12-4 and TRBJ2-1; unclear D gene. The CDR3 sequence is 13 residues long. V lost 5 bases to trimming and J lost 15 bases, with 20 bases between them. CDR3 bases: TGTGCCAGCAGTCCCCAAATGCCAGTCTCACTGTTCTTC. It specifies CASSPQMPVSLFF.

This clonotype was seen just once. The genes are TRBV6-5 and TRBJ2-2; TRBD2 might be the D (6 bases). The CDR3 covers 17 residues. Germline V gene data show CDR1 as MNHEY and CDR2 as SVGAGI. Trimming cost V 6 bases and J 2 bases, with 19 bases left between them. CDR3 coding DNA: TGTGCCAGCAGCTCGGGACTGCCGGGGAGAAACACCGGGGAGCTGTTTTTT. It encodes CASSSGLPGRNTGELFF.

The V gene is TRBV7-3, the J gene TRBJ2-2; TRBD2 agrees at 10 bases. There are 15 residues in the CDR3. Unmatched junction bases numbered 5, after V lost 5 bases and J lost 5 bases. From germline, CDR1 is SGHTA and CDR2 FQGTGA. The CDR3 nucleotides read TGTGCCAGCAGCGTACTAGCGGGACCGACCGGGGAGCTGTTTTTT. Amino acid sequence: CASSVLAGPTGELFF.

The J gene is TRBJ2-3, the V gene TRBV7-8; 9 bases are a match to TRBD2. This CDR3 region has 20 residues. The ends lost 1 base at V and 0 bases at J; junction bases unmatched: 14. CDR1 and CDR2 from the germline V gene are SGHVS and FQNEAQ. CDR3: CASSLDRPRTSETSTDTQYF. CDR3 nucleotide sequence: TGTGCCAGCAGCTTAGACCGTCCTCGGACTAGCGAAACTAGCACAGATACGCAGTATTTT.

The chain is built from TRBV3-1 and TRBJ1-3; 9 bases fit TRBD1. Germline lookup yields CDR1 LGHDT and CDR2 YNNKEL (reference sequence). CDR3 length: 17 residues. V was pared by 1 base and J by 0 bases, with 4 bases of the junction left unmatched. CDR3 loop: CASSQVGTGYSGNTIYF. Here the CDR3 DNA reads TGTGCCAGCAGCCAAGTAGGGACAGGGTACTCTGGAAACACCATATATTTT. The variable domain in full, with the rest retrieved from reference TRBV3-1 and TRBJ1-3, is DTAVSQTPKYLVTQMGNDKSIKCEQNLGHDTMYWYKQDSKKFLKIMFSYNNKELIINETVPNRFSPKSPDKAHLNLHINSLELGDSAVYFCASSQVGTGYSGNTIYFGEGSWLTVV.

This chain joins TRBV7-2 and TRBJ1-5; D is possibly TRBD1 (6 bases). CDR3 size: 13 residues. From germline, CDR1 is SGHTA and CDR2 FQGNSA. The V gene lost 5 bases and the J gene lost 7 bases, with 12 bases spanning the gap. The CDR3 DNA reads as TGTGCCAGCAGCCGCGGGGGCAGGCAGCCCCAGCATTTT. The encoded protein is CASSRGGRQPQHF.

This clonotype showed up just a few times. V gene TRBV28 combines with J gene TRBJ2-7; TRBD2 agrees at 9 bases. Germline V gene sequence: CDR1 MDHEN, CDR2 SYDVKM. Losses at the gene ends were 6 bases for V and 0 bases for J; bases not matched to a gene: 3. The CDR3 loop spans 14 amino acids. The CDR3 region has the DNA TGTGCCAGCAGCCAGACTAGCGGCTCCTACGAGCAGTACTTC. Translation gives CASSQTSGSYEQYF.

CDR3 amino acids: CASSPGPAQPQHF. The CDR3 DNA follows: TGTGCCAGCTCACCGGGGCCGGCTCAGCCCCAGCATTTT. The chain links TRBV18 to TRBJ1-5, with a tentative D call TRBD1 (5 bases). V lost 3 bases and J lost 6, with 9 bases in between. The CDR3 is 13 residues long. Looked up from germline, CDR1 is KGHSH and CDR2 is LQKENI.

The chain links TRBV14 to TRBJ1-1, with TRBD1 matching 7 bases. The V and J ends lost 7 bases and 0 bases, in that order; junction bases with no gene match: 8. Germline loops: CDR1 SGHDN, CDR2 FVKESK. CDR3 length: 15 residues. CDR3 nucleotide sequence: TGTGCCAGCAACGCCCAGGACAGGCTGAACACTGAAGCTTTCTTT. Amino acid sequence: CASNAQDRLNTEAFF.

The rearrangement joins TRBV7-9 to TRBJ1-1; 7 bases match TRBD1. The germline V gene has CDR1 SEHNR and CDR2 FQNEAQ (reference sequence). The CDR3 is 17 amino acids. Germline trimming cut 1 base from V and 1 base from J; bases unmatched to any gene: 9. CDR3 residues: CASSLGQGGERNTEAFF. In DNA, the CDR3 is TGTGCCAGCAGCTTAGGACAGGGAGGGGAAAGGAACACTGAAGCTTTCTTT. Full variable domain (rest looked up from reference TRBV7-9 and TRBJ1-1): DTGVSQNPRHKITKRGQNVTFRCDPISEHNRLYWYRQTLGQGPEFLTYFQNEAQLEKSRLLSDRFSAERPKGSFSTLEIQRTEQGDSAMYLCASSLGQGGERNTEAFFGQGTRLTVV.

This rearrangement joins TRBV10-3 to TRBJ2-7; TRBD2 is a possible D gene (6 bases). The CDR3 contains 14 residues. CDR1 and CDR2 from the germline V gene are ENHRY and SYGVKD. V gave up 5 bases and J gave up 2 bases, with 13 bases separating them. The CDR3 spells CAISPSEPTYEQYF. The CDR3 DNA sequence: TGTGCCATCAGTCCTAGCGAGCCAACCTACGAGCAGTACTTC.

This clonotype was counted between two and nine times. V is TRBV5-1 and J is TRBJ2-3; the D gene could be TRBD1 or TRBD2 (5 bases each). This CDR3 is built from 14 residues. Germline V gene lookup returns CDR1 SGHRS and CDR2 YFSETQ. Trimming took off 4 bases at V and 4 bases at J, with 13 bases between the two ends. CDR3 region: CASSLTVGADTQYF. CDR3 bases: TGCGCCAGCAGCCTAACCGTGGGGGCAGATACGCAGTATTTT.